The rows below give T cell receptor beta chains drawn from one sample of a study of T-cell reconstitution after alpha-beta-depleted transplantation in children. TCRdb re-analysed the PCR reads in MiXCR, keeping a single row per CDR3 protein. Among roughly 89,000 distinct CDR3 sequences listed, 12% were seen once. The sample consisted of PBMCs from the stem cell graft donor, taken from the stem cell graft. These receptors were obtained from a human donor who donated a stem cell graft to a child with inherited bone marrow failure. Each CDR3 is given with its conserved first and last residue. The D gene is left open where the match is weak. Some rows have no size entry. The others give once, few or many, or a class for an expanded clone.

clone_size	j_call	v_call	d_call	cdr3_aa	cdr3_nt
NA	TRBJ2-5	TRBV5-4	TRBD1	CASSSEGARETQYF	TGTGCCAGCAGCTCTGAGGGGGCGAGGGAGACCCAGTACTTC
many	TRBJ2-3	TRBV6-6	NA	CASSYSLVTQYF	TGTGCCAGCAGTTACTCGTTGGTCACGCAGTATTTT
many	TRBJ2-6	TRBV18	TRBD1	CASSQTGAVANVLTF	TGTGCCAGCTCCCAAACAGGGGCCGTGGCCAACGTCCTGACTTTC
many	TRBJ2-3	TRBV20-1	TRBD2	CSARPPSGSTDTQYF	TGCAGTGCTAGACCGCCTAGCGGGAGTACAGATACGCAGTATTTT
many	TRBJ1-5	TRBV5-6	NA	CASSLEGARNQPQHF	TGTGCCAGCAGCTTGGAAGGGGCCCGCAATCAGCCCCAGCATTTT
few	TRBJ1-1	TRBV6-1	NA	CASTLRGTEAFF	TGTGCCAGCACTTTACGGGGCACTGAAGCTTTCTTT
NA	TRBJ2-3	TRBV10-3	TRBD2	CAISESPLAGGRGDTQYF	TGTGCCATCAGTGAGTCCCCACTAGCGGGGGGGCGAGGAGATACGCAGTATTTT
many	TRBJ2-7	TRBV28	NA	CASSLAYEQYF	TGTGCCAGCAGTCTCGCATACGAGCAGTACTTC
NA	TRBJ1-1	TRBV12-5	NA	CASGFTEGGTPAFF	TGTGCTAGTGGTTTCACAGAGGGGGGGACACCGGCTTTCTTT
NA	TRBJ2-7	TRBV5-1	NA	CASSAQAYEQYF	TGCGCCAGCAGTGCACAAGCCTACGAGCAGTACTTC
few	TRBJ1-5	TRBV7-2	TRBD1	CASSLTGTGWAQHF	TGTGCCAGCAGCTTAACGGGGACAGGTTGGGCCCAGCATTTT
NA	TRBJ1-2	TRBV7-9	TRBD1	CASRGTGFEDGYTF	TGTGCCAGCAGGGGGACAGGGTTTGAAGACGGCTACACCTTC
NA	TRBJ2-4	TRBV6-5	NA	CASSYGNIQYF	TGTGCCAGCAGTTACGGAAACATTCAGTACTTC
many	TRBJ2-7	TRBV28	TRBD1	CASRSGTGHEQYF	TGTGCCAGCAGATCCGGGACAGGGCACGAGCAGTACTTC
NA	TRBJ2-6	TRBV5-4	TRBD2	CASSFSGGPTGANVLTF	TGTGCCAGCAGCTTTTCGGGAGGGCCAACTGGGGCCAACGTCCTGACTTTC